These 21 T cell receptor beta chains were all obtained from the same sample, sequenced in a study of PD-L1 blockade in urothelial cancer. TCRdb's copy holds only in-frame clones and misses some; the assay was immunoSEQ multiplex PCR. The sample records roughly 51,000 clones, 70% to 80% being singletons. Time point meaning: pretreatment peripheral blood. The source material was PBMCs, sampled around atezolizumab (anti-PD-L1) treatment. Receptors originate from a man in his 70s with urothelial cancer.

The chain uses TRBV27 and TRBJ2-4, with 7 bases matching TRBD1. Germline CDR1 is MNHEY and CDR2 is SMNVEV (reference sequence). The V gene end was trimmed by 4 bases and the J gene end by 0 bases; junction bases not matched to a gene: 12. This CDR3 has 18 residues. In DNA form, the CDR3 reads TGTGCCAGCAGTTCCCGACAGGGCCGGAGCCTAGCCAAAAACATTCAGTACTTC. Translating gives CASSSRQGRSLAKNIQYF.

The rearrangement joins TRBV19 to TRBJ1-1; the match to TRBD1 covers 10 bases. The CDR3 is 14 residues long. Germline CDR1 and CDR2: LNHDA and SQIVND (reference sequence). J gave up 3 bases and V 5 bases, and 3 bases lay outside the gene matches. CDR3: CASSPGTGDTEAFF. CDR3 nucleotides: TGTGCCAGTAGTCCAGGGACAGGGGACACTGAAGCTTTCTTT.

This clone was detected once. CDR3 nucleotides: TGTGCCAGCAGTTTACCCGGGAGAGGTACCGGGGAGCTGTTTTTT. It encodes CASSLPGRGTGELFF. This rearrangement joins TRBV27 to TRBJ2-2, with TRBD2 as a possible D gene (6 bases). Trimming took off 2 bases at V and 5 bases at J, with 12 bases between the two ends. In germline, CDR1 is MNHEY, CDR2 SMNVEV (reference sequence). The CDR3 sequence is 15 residues long.

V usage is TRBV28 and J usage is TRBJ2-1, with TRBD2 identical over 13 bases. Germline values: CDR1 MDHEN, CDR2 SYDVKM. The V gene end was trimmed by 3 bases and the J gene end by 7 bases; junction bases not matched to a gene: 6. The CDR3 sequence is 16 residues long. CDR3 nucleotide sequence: TGTGCCAGCAGTTTTCTACTAGCGGGAGGGCCGAATGAGCAGTTCTTC. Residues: CASSFLLAGGPNEQFF.

CDR3 in DNA: TGTGCCAGCAGCTTGGGAAGACAGCAAAATGAAAAACTGTTTTTT. Translation gives CASSLGRQQNEKLFF. The rearrangement uses TRBV5-6 and TRBJ1-4, with D perhaps TRBD1 (5 bases). Germline V lookup: CDR1 SGHDT, CDR2 YYEEEE. This CDR3 contains 15 residues. Trimming took off 0 bases at V and 5 bases at J, with 11 bases between the two ends. Variable domain in full (rest from reference TRBV5-6 and TRBJ1-4): DAGVTQSPTHLIKTRGQQVTLRCSPKSGHDTVSWYQQALGQGPQFIFQYYEEEERQRGNFPDRFSGHQFPNYSSELNVNALLLGDSALYLCASSLGRQQNEKLFFGSGTQLSVL.

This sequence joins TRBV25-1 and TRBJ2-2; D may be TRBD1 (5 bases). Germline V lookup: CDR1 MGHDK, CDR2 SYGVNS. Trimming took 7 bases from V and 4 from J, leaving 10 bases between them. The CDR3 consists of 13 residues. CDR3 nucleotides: TGTGCCAGCAAGGAAGGGGCCACCGGGGAGCTGTTTTTT. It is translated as CASKEGATGELFF. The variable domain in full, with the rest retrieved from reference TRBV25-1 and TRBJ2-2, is EADIYQTPRYLVIGTGKKITLECSQTMGHDKMYWYQQDPGMELHLIHYSYGVNSTEKGDLSSESTVSRIRTEHFPLTLESARPSHTSQYLCASKEGATGELFFGEGSRLTVL.

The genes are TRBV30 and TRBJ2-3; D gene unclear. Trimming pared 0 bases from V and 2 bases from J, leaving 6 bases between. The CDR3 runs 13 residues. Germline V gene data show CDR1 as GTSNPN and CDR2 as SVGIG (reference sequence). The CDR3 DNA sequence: TGTGCCTGGAGTGTTTTAAACACAGATACGCAGTATTTT. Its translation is CAWSVLNTDTQYF.

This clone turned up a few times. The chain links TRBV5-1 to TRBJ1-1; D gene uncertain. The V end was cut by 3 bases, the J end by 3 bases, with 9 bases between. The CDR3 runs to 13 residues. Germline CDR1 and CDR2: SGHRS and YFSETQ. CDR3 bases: TGCGCCAGCAGCTCCTCTTCCTACACTGAAGCTTTCTTT. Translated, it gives CASSSSSYTEAFF.

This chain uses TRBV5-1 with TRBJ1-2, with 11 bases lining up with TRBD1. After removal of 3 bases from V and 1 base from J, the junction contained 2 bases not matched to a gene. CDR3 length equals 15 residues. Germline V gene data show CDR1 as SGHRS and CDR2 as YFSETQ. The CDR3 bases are TGCGCCAGCAGCTCGGGACAGGGGGGTAACTATGGCTACACCTTC. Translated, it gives CASSSGQGGNYGYTF. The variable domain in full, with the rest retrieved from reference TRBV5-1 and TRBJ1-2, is KAGVTQTPRYLIKTRGQQVTLSCSPISGHRSVSWYQQTPGQGLQFLFEYFSETQRNKGNFPGRFSGRQFSNSRSEMNVSTLELGDSALYLCASSSGQGGNYGYTFGSGTRLTVV.

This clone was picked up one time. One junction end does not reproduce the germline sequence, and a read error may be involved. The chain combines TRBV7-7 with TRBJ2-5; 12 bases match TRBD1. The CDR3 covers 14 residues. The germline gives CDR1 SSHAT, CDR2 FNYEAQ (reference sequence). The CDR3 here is CASSLGQGAETQYF. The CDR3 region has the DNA TGTGCTAGCAGCTTGGGACAGGGGGCAGAGACCCAGTACTTC.

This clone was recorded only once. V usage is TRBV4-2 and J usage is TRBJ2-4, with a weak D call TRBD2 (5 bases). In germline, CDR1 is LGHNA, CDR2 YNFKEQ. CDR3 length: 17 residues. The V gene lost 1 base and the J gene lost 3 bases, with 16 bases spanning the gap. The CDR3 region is CASSQGSVAIFKNIQYF. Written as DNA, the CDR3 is TGTGCCAGCAGCCAAGGTTCAGTAGCGATCTTCAAAAACATTCAGTACTTC.

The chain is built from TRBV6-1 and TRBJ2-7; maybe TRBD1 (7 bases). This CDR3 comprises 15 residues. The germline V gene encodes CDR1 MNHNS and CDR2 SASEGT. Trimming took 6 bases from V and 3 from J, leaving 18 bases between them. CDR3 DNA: TGTGCCAGCAGGCGGGAACAGGGGACGAGCTACGAGCAGTACTTC. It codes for CASRREQGTSYEQYF.

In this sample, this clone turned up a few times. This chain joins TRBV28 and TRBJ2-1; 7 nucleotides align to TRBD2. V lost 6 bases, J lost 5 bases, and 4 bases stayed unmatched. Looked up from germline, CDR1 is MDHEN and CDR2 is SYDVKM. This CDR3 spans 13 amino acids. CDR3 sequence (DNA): TGTGCCAGCAGCTCAGCGGGACACAATGAGCAGTTCTTC. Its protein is CASSSAGHNEQFF.

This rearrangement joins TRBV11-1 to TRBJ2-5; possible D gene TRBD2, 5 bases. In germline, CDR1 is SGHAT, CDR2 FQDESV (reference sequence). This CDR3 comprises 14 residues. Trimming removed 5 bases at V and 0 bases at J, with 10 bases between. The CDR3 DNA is TGTGCCAGCAGCGTACTGCGGGACCAAGAGACCCAGTACTTC. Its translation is CASSVLRDQETQYF.

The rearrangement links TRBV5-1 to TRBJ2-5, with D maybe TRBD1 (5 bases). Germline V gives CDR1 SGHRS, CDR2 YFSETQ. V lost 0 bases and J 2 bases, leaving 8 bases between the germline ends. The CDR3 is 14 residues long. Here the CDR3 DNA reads TGCGCCAGCAGCTTGGAGCCAGGGCAAGAGACCCAGTACTTC. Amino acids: CASSLEPGQETQYF. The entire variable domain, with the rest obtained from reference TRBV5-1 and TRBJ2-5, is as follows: KAGVTQTPRYLIKTRGQQVTLSCSPISGHRSVSWYQQTPGQGLQFLFEYFSETQRNKGNFPGRFSGRQFSNSRSEMNVSTLELGDSALYLCASSLEPGQETQYFGPGTRLLVL.

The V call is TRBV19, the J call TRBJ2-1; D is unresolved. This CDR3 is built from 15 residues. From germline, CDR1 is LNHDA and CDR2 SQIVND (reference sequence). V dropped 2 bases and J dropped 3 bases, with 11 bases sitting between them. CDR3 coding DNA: TGTGCCAGTAGTATACTGGGCCACCTCTACAATGAGCAGTTCTTC. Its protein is CASSILGHLYNEQFF.

The chain's CDR3 is CASRRKAPNTEAFF. In DNA form, the CDR3 reads TGTGCCAGTAGGAGGAAGGCCCCAAACACTGAAGCTTTCTTT. The rearrangement joins TRBV19 to TRBJ1-1; D gene ambiguous. Trimming cost V 6 bases and J 2 bases, with 13 bases left between them. CDR1 LNHDA and CDR2 SQIVND come from the germline V gene (reference sequence). This CDR3 region has 14 residues.

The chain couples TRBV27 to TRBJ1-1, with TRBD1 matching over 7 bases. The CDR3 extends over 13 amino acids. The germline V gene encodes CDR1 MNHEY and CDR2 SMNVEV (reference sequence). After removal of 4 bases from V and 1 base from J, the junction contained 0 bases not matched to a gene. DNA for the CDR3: TGTGCCAGCAGTTACAGGGGGAACACTGAAGCTTTCTTT. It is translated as CASSYRGNTEAFF.

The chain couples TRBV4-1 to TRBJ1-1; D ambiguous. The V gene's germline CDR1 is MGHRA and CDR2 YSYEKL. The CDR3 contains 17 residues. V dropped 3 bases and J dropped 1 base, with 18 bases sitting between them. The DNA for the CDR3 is TGCGCCAGCAGCCAGAGGGCCTTAGGTCAGGCGAACACTGAAGCTTTCTTT. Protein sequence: CASSQRALGQANTEAFF.

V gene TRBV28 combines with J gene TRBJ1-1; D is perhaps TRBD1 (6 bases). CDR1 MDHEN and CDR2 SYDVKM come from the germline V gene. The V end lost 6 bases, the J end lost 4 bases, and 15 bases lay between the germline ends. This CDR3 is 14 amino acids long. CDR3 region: CASRLQGFRTEAFF. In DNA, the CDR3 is TGTGCCAGCAGGCTACAGGGTTTTCGCACTGAAGCTTTCTTT.

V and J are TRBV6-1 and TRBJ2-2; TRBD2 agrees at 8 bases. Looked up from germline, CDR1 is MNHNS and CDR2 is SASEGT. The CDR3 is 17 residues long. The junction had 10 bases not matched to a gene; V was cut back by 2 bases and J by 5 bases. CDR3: CASSERHGTRGTGELFF. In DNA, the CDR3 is TGTGCCAGCAGTGAACGACACGGGACTAGGGGGACCGGGGAGCTGTTTTTT.